The present T cell receptor (beta chain) was sequenced within a study of blood T cell repertoires in COVID-19. About the study: PBMCs, B-cell-depleted T cells, or T cells were the source of the cDNA or gDNA that made up the material.

V gave up 10 bases and J gave up 6 bases; unmatched junction bases: 9. CDR3 length equals 14 residues. The V gene's germline CDR1 is SNHLY and CDR2 FYNNEI. This table comes from immunoSEQ multiplex PCR, and its TCRdb copy is limited to in-frame clones, with some not included. The top ten clones hold roughly 10% of a sample with more than 300,000 clones, 85% to 90% of them seen once. In assigning cohorts, the study relied on participant-reported clinical history. The clonotype originates from a woman aged 25-40 years who had recovered from COVID-19. The sequenced material came from PBMCs or T cells enriched from blood (not recorded which). The rearrangement joins TRBV2 to TRBJ1-6, with TRBD1 matching 7 bases. CDR3 amino acids: CATRRDSLNSPLHF. In DNA form, the CDR3 reads TGTGCCACCCGCAGGGACAGCCTTAATTCACCCCTCCACTTT.